The 25 T cell receptor beta chains below were found in one sample sequenced in a study of early T cells in non-severe SARS-CoV-2 infection. Using its own MiXCR run on the 5' RACE reads, TCRdb lists one record per CDR3 protein. The sample includes tens of thousands of distinct CDR3 sequences, 12% of them seen just once. Sequenced material: whole blood. The source is an adult who was a healthcare worker with PCR-confirmed SARS-CoV-2 infection or an uninfected control (not recorded which).

This chain joins TRBV9 and TRBJ1-1; a possible D gene is TRBD1 (5 bases). The germline V gene has CDR1 SGDLS and CDR2 YYNGEE. The CDR3 runs to 13 residues. V lost 4 bases, J lost 6 bases, and 13 bases lay in between. The CDR3 coding sequence is TGTGCCAGCAGCTTCTCCGGGGGGGCTGAAGCTTTCTTT. As protein: CASSFSGGAEAFF.

This clonotype was recorded at least ten times. The chain employs TRBV9 and TRBJ1-6; D unresolved. The CDR3 is 16 amino acids. Trimming left V 4 bases short and J 10 bases short, with 21 bases between. In germline, CDR1 is SGDLS, CDR2 YYNGEE. CDR3 sequence: CASSSLGEGIDSPLHF. The CDR3 coding sequence is TGTGCCAGCAGCTCTCTCGGGGAGGGAATAGACTCACCCCTCCACTTT.

This clonotype was seen ten or more times. The CDR3: CASSQDPGGFYEQYF. The CDR3 coding sequence is TGCGCCAGCAGCCAAGATCCAGGGGGCTTTTACGAGCAGTACTTC. The chain combines TRBV4-1 with TRBJ2-7; TRBD1 matches 8 bases. In germline, CDR1 is MGHRA, CDR2 YSYEKL. This CDR3 is built from 15 residues. The ends lost 0 bases at V and 4 bases at J; junction bases unmatched: 5.

This rearrangement joins TRBV6-6 to TRBJ2-7, with D perhaps TRBD1 (5 bases). Trimming cost V 4 bases and J 0 bases, with 13 bases left between them. CDR1 and CDR2 (germline): MNHNY, SVGAGI (reference sequence). The CDR3 has 15 amino acids. The CDR3: CASSSTTVSSYEQYF. CDR3 bases: TGTGCCAGCAGTTCGACGACAGTGAGCTCCTACGAGCAGTACTTC.

This clonotype occurred many times. The chain carries TRBV18 and TRBJ2-1, with 12 bases fitting TRBD1. The CDR3 covers 16 residues. J was trimmed by 7 bases and V by 5 bases; bases with no gene match: 9. Germline CDR1 and CDR2: KGHSH and LQKENI. The CDR3 region is CASSVSGTGGRNEQFF. CDR3 DNA: TGTGCCAGCTCAGTATCCGGGACAGGGGGCCGGAATGAGCAGTTCTTC. Based on the CDR3 plus reference TRBV18 and TRBJ2-1, the full variable domain is NAGVMQNPRHLVRRRGQEARLRCSPMKGHSHVYWYRQLPEEGLKFMVYLQKENIIDESGMPKERFSAEFPKEGPSILRIQQVVRGDSAAYFCASSVSGTGGRNEQFFGPGTRLTVL.

This clonotype was detected many times. The chain uses TRBV7-8 and TRBJ2-4; perhaps TRBD2 as D (6 bases). V gave up 1 base and J gave up 6 bases, with 13 bases separating them. This CDR3 is 15 amino acids long. The germline V gene encodes CDR1 SGHVS and CDR2 FQNEAQ. This chain's CDR3 is CASSLEEGRGNIQYF. In DNA form, the CDR3 reads TGTGCCAGCAGCTTAGAGGAGGGCCGGGGAAACATTCAGTACTTC.

This clonotype was observed a handful of times. This may be a read error, as it is one base from a much larger clone. The chain couples TRBV3-1 to TRBJ2-3, with unresolved D. CDR1 LGHDT and CDR2 YNNKEL come from the germline V gene (reference sequence). Trimming pared 1 base from V and 4 bases from J, leaving 0 bases between. The CDR3 has 11 amino acids. CDR3 DNA sequence: TGTGCCAGCAGCCAAGCAGATACGCAGTATTTT. It specifies CASSQADTQYF.

This clonotype was seen a handful of times. The J gene is TRBJ2-1, the V gene TRBV15; D is unresolved. V was trimmed by 5 bases and J by 6 bases, leaving 20 bases between them. Germline V gives CDR1 LNHNV, CDR2 YYDKDF (reference sequence). This CDR3 comprises 16 residues. The CDR3 region is CATSSIRTAEINEQFF. The CDR3 nucleotides read TGTGCCACCAGCTCAATCCGGACCGCAGAGATCAATGAGCAGTTCTTC.

This clonotype was observed at least ten times. One junction end does not reproduce the germline sequence, and a read error may be involved. The rearrangement joins TRBV30 to TRBJ2-1; 7 bases align to TRBD1. CDR3 length: 11 residues. Germline CDR1 reads GTSNPN; CDR2 reads SVGIG (reference sequence). In nucleotides, the CDR3 is TGTGCCTGGAGTAATACCGGGACAGATTATTTC. Amino acids: CAWSNTGTDYF.

This clonotype was observed many times. The gene calls are TRBV12-3 or TRBV12-4 and TRBJ2-2; D unresolved. This CDR3 is 17 amino acids long. Trimming left V 6 bases short and J 0 bases short, with 17 bases between. The CDR3 reads CASSLERDSANTGELFF. The CDR3 region has the DNA TGTGCCAGCAGCCTAGAGAGAGACTCCGCGAACACCGGGGAGCTGTTTTTT.

Many counts were recorded for this clonotype. This chain links TRBV7-2 with TRBJ2-3, with TRBD2 identical over 11 bases. Germline CDR1 and CDR2: SGHTA and FQGNSA. The CDR3 is made up of 16 amino acids. J was trimmed by 4 bases and V by 4 bases; bases with no gene match: 7. The CDR3 protein is CASSSFSGRASDTQYF. The CDR3 nucleotides are TGTGCCAGCAGCTCGTTTAGCGGGAGGGCCTCAGATACGCAGTATTTT.

This clonotype was seen at least ten times. The rearrangement uses TRBV4-1 and TRBJ2-1; TRBD2 agrees at 7 bases. This CDR3 is 13 amino acids long. Trimming removed 6 bases from V and 6 bases from J; junction bases left unmatched: 5. Germline V gene sequence: CDR1 MGHRA, CDR2 YSYEKL. The CDR3 sequence is CASRRWGGNEQFF. The CDR3 DNA reads as TGCGCCAGCAGGAGATGGGGGGGCAATGAGCAGTTCTTC.

This chain connects TRBV20-1 to TRBJ2-3; 13 positions match TRBD2. This CDR3 is 14 amino acids long. V lost 6 bases to trimming and J lost 6 bases; unmatched junction nucleotides: 6. Germline V lookup: CDR1 DFQATT, CDR2 SNEGSKA (reference sequence). Here the CDR3 reads CSARTSGSKDTQYF. The CDR3 nucleotides read TGCAGTGCCCGGACTAGCGGGAGTAAGGATACGCAGTATTTT.

This clonotype occurred many times. V gene TRBV27 combines with J gene TRBJ2-5; D is ambiguous. Germline lookup yields CDR1 MNHEY and CDR2 SMNVEV (reference sequence). V dropped 5 bases and J dropped 0 bases, with 10 bases sitting between them. The CDR3 length is 14 residues. The CDR3 spells CASSPTPYQETQYF. The CDR3 coding sequence is TGTGCCAGCAGTCCGACACCGTACCAAGAGACCCAGTACTTC.

This clonotype was counted ten times or more. The genes are TRBV10-3 and TRBJ1-2; possibly TRBD1 for D (6 bases). CDR3 length equals 12 residues. The V gene's germline CDR1 is ENHRY and CDR2 SYGVKD. Trimming removed 7 bases from V and 5 bases from J, with 11 bases in between. CDR3 loop: CAITAGAYGYTF. For the CDR3, the DNA is TGTGCCATCACAGCAGGGGCGTATGGCTACACCTTC.

This clonotype has a count of ten or more. The rearrangement links TRBV3-1 to TRBJ2-2; D is unresolved. The CDR3 is 14 residues long. V was cut by 1 base and J by 7 bases, with 10 bases left in between. Germline CDR1 and CDR2: LGHDT and YNNKEL (reference sequence). In nucleotides, the CDR3 is TGTGCCAGCAGCCAAGTATTAGTGGACGGGGAGCTGTTTTTT. Its translation: CASSQVLVDGELFF.

This clonotype was observed at least ten times. The J gene is TRBJ1-1, the V gene TRBV3-1; D is unclear. V was cut by 4 bases and J by 4 bases, with 7 bases left in between. The CDR3 is made up of 12 amino acids. Germline V CDR1 and CDR2: LGHDT, YNNKEL (reference sequence). Written as DNA, the CDR3 is TGTGCCAGCAGCCCCCGGGGCACTGAAGCTTTCTTT. Amino acids: CASSPRGTEAFF.

This clonotype was picked up many times. The CDR3 DNA follows: TGTGCCACCAGGGCGACCGGGACAGGGGAACGGAATGAGCAGTTCTTC. Amino acids: CATRATGTGERNEQFF. The chain is built from TRBV15 and TRBJ2-1, with 10 bases that match TRBD1. The junction had 12 bases not matched to a gene; V was cut back by 6 bases and J by 7 bases. Germline V gene data show CDR1 as LNHNV and CDR2 as YYDKDF (reference sequence). The CDR3 contains 16 residues.

This clonotype has ten or more counts. V is TRBV20-1 and J is TRBJ2-1, with TRBD2 matching 13 bases. The CDR3 runs 17 residues. After removal of 5 bases from V and 7 bases from J, the junction contained 14 bases not matched to a gene. CDR1 and CDR2 (germline): DFQATT, SNEGSKA (reference sequence). The CDR3 loop reads CSASFPLGLAGNNEQFF. As DNA, the CDR3 is TGCAGTGCTTCCTTCCCCTTGGGACTAGCGGGGAATAATGAGCAGTTCTTC.

This clonotype appeared many times. This rearrangement joins TRBV10-1 to TRBJ2-1, with 9 bases matching TRBD2. This CDR3 has 17 residues. Germline CDR1 and CDR2: WNHNN and SYGVQD (reference sequence). V trimming: 0 bases; J trimming: 8 bases; junction bases outside the gene matches: 11. The DNA for the CDR3 is TGCGCCAGCAGTGAGTCGGTTAGCGGGAGTCTTAGCCATGAGCAGTTCTTC. Translating gives CASSESVSGSLSHEQFF.

V and J are TRBV20-1 and TRBJ2-5; TRBD1 matches 7 bases. Germline values: CDR1 DFQATT, CDR2 SNEGSKA (reference sequence). This CDR3 spans 16 amino acids. J was trimmed by 4 bases and V by 0 bases; bases with no gene match: 11. Written as DNA, the CDR3 is TGCAGTGCTAGAGACCCTGGGGCAGGGGGACGAGAGACCCAGTACTTC. Protein product: CSARDPGAGGRETQYF.

This clonotype showed up just a few times. V usage is TRBV29-1 and J usage is TRBJ2-1; TRBD2 matches at 7 bases. The CDR3 extends over 13 amino acids. Germline CDR1 and CDR2: SQVTM and ANQGSEA. The ends lost 6 bases at V and 7 bases at J; junction bases unmatched: 9. The CDR3, as DNA: TGCAGCGTGACAAGCGGGGCGTCGAATGAGCAGTTCTTC. This translates into CSVTSGASNEQFF.

The chain couples TRBV7-9 to TRBJ2-1; D not certain. The CDR3 is 13 amino acids. Per the germline V gene, CDR1 is SEHNR and CDR2 is FQNEAQ (reference sequence). V dropped 6 bases and J dropped 8 bases, with 14 bases sitting between them. In DNA form, the CDR3 reads TGTGCCAGCAGTTTTTCTATCCAGGATGAGCAGTTCTTC. Translating it yields CASSFSIQDEQFF.

This clonotype came up many times. V usage is TRBV19 and J usage is TRBJ2-1; no definite D call. The CDR3 loop spans 16 amino acids. Germline V lookup: CDR1 LNHDA, CDR2 SQIVND (reference sequence). Trimming stripped 7 bases from V and 4 bases from J, with 20 bases between. Here the CDR3 reads CASTNSLGFMYNEQFF. CDR3 coding DNA: TGTGCCAGTACCAATTCATTAGGGTTCATGTACAATGAGCAGTTCTTC.

The CDR3 nucleotides read TGTGCCACCAGTGATCCGCAAGAGACCCAGTACTTC. Its translation is CATSDPQETQYF. The chain combines TRBV24-1 with TRBJ2-5; D not certain. Trimming removed 3 bases at V and 2 bases at J, with 3 bases between. Germline values: CDR1 KGHDR, CDR2 SFDVKD. The CDR3 is 12 residues long.